This paragraph covers one TCR beta chain sequence. This entry belongs to a study of blood T cell repertoires in COVID-19. Germline loops: CDR1 SGHNT, CDR2 YENEEA. This CDR3 is 14 amino acids long. Trimming removed 4 bases from V and 5 bases from J; junction bases left unmatched: 4. Here immunoSEQ multiplex PCR was the method, and the copy in TCRdb shows in-frame clones only, minus some. Of 65,000 to 85,000 clones listed, under 80% are singletons. The receptor comes from a human donor in a cohort sampled during active COVID-19. This chain connects TRBV11-3 to TRBJ1-1; 10 bases fit TRBD1. Sequencing was carried out using peripheral blood. Written as DNA, the CDR3 is TGTGCCAGCAGCTACGGGACAGGGGTTACTGAAGCTTTCTTT. This codes for CASSYGTGVTEAFF.